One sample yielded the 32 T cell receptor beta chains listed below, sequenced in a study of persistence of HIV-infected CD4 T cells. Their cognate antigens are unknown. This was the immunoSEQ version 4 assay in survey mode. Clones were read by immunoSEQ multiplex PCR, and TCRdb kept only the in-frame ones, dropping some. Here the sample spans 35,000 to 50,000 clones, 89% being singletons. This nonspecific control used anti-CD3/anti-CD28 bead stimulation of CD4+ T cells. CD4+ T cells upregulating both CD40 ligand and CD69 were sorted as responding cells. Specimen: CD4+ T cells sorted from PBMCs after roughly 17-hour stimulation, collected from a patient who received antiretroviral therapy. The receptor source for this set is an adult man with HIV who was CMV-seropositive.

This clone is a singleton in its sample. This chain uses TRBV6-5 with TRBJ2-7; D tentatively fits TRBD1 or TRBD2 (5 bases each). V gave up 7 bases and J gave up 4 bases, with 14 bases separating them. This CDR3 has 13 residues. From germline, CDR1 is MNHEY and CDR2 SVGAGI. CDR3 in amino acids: CASNRDGPYEQYF. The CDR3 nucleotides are TGTGCCAGCAATAGGGACGGCCCTTACGAGCAGTACTTC.

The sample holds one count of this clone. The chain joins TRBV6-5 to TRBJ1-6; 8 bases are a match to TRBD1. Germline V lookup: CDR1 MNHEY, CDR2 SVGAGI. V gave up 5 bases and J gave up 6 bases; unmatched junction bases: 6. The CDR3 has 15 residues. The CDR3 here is CASSPDRALNSPLHF. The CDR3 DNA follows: TGTGCCAGCAGTCCGGACAGGGCACTTAATTCACCCCTCCACTTT.

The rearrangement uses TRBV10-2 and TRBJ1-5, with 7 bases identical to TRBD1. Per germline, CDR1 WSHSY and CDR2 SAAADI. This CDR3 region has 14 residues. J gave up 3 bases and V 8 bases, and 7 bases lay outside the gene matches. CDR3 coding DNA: TGCGCCAGCGCTTTGGGACAGCCCAATCAGCCCCAGCATTTT. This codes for CASALGQPNQPQHF.

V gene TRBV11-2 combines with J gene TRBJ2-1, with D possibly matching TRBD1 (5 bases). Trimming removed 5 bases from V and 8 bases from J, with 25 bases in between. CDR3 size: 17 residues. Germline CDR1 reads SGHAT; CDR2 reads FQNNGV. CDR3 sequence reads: CASSRTTGAVSFHEQFF. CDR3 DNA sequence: TGTGCCAGCAGCAGGACGACTGGGGCAGTTTCTTTCCATGAGCAGTTCTTC. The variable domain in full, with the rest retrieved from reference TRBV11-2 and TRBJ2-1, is EAGVAQSPRYKIIEKRQSVAFWCNPISGHATLYWYQQILGQGPKLLIQFQNNGVVDDSQLPKDRFSAERLKGVDSTLKIQPAKLEDSAVYLCASSRTTGAVSFHEQFFGPGTRLTVL.

DNA of the CDR3: TGTGCCACCGGCCCGAGAGGGAACAATGAGCAGTTCTTC. Protein sequence: CATGPRGNNEQFF. V is TRBV6-5 and J is TRBJ2-1; possible D gene TRBD2, 5 bases. Germline CDR1 and CDR2: MNHEY and SVGAGI. V was cut by 10 bases and J by 5 bases, with 15 bases left in between. This CDR3 has 13 residues.

The CDR3 reads CASRPFSLGNTEAFF. The CDR3 DNA reads as TGCGCCAGCAGGCCATTCAGCCTTGGGAACACTGAAGCTTTCTTT. The chain recombines TRBV5-1 with TRBJ1-1, with D hard to call. The V gene lost 5 bases and the J gene lost 1 base, with 15 bases spanning the gap. The CDR3 runs 15 residues. Germline lookup yields CDR1 SGHRS and CDR2 YFSETQ.

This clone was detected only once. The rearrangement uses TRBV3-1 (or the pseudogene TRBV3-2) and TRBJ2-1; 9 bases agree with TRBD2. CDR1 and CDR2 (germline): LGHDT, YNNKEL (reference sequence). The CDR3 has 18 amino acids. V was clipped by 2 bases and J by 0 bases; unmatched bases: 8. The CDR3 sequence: CASSQRAAGGPSYNEQFF. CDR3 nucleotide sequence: TGTGCCAGCAGCCAAAGGGCGGCGGGGGGGCCCTCCTACAATGAGCAGTTCTTC.

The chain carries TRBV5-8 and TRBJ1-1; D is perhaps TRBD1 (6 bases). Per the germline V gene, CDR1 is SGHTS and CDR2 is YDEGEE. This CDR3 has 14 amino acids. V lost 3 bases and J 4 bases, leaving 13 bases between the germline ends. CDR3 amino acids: CASSSYREGTEAFF. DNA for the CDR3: TGTGCCAGCAGCTCTTACAGGGAGGGCACTGAAGCTTTCTTT.

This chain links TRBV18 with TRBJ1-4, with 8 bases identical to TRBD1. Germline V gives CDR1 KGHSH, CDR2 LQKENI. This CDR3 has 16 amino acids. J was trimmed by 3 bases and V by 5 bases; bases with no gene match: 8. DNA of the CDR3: TGTGCCAGCTCAAATCAGGGGGCGCGGGCTAATGAAAAACTGTTTTTT. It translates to CASSNQGARANEKLFF.

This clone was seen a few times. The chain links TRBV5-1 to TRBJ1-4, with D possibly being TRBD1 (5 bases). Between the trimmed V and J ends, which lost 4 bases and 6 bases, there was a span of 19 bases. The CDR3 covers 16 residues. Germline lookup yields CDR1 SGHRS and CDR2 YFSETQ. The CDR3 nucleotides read TGCGCCAGCAGCCCCCCTTCGGGTGGGGCATATGAAAAACTGTTTTTT. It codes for CASSPPSGGAYEKLFF.

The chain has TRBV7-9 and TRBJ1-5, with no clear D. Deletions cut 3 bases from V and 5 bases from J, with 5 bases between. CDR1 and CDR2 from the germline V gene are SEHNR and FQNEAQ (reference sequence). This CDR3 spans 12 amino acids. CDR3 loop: CASSFGDQPQHF. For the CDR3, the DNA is TGTGCCAGCAGCTTCGGGGATCAGCCCCAGCATTTT.

Written as DNA, the CDR3 is TGTGCCAGCAGCTTAGTGACAGGGTTCGACGAGCAGTACTTC. It is translated as CASSLVTGFDEQYF. The rearrangement links TRBV7-8 to TRBJ2-7; 7 bases fit TRBD1. In germline, CDR1 is SGHVS, CDR2 FQNEAQ. Trimming at V came to 1 base and at J to 5 bases, leaving 5 bases not matched to a gene. The CDR3 length is 14 residues.

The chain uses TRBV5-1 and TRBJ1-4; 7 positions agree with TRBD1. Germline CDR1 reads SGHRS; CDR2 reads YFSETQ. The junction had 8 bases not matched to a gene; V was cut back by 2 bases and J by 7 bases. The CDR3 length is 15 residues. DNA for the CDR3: TGCGCCAGCAGCTTCGCAGGGGGTAATGGTGAAAAACTGTTTTTT. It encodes CASSFAGGNGEKLFF.

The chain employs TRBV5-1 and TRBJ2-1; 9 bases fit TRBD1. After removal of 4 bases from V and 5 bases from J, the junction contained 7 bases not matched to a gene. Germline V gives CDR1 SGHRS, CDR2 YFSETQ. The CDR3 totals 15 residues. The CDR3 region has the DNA TGCGCCAGCAGCGTGATTACAGGGGGCCACAATGAGCAGTTCTTC. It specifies CASSVITGGHNEQFF.

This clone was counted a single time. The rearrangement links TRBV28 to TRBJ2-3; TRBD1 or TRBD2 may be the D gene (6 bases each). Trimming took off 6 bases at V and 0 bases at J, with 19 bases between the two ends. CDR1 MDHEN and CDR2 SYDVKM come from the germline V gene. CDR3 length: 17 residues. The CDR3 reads CASSDPRGVGSTDTQYF. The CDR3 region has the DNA TGTGCCAGCAGCGACCCGAGGGGGGTGGGCAGCACAGATACGCAGTATTTT.

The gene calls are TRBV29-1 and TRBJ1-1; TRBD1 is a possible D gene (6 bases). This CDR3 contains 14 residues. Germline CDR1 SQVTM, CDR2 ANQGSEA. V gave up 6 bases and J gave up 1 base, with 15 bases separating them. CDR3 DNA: TGCAGCGTCCAACCCAGGGGCCGGAACACTGAAGCTTTCTTT. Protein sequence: CSVQPRGRNTEAFF.

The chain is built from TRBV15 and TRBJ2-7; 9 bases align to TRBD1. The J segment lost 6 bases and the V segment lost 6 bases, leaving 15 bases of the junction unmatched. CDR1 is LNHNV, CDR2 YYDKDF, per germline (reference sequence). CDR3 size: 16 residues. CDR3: CATSRAPGTGNSEQYF. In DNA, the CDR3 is TGTGCCACCAGTCGGGCCCCCGGGACAGGGAATAGCGAGCAGTACTTC.

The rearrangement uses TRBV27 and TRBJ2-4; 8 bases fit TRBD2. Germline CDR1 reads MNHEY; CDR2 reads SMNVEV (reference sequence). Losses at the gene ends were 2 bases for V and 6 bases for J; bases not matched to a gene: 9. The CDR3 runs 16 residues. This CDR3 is CASSLTPSAGGNIQYF. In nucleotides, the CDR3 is TGTGCCAGCAGTTTAACCCCTTCTGCGGGGGGAAACATTCAGTACTTC.

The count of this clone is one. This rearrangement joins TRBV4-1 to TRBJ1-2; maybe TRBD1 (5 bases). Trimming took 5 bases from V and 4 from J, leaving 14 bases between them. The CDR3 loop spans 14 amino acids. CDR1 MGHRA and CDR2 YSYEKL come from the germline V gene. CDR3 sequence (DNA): TGCGCCAGCAGCTCCGACAGACCCCCCTATGGCTACACCTTC. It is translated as CASSSDRPPYGYTF.

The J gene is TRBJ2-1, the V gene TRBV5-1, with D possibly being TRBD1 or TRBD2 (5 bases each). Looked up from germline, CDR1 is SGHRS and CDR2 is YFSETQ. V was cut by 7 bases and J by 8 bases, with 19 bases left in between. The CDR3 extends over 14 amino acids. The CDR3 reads CASFGGQGGHEQFF. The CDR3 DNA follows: TGCGCCAGCTTCGGCGGGCAGGGTGGTCATGAGCAGTTCTTC.

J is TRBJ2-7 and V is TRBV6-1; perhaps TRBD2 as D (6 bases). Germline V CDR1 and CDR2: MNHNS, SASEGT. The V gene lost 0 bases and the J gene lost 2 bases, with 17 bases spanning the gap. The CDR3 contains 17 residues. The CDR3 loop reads CASSEAWTAGGAYEQYF. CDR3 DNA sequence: TGTGCCAGCAGTGAAGCCTGGACTGCCGGCGGGGCCTACGAGCAGTACTTC.

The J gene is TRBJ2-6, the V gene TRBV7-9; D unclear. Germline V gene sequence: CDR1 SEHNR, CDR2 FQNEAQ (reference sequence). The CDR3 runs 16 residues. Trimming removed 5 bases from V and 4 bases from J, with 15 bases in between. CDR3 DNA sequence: TGTGCCAGCAGCAGCTGGGGTGAAGCAGGGGCCAACGTCCTGACTTTC. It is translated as CASSSWGEAGANVLTF.

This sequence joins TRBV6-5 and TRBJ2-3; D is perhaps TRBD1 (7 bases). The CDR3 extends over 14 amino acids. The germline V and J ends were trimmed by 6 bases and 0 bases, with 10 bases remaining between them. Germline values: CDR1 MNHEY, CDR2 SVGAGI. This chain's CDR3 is CASRRDSSTDTQYF. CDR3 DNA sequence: TGTGCCAGCAGGCGGGACAGTAGCACAGATACGCAGTATTTT.

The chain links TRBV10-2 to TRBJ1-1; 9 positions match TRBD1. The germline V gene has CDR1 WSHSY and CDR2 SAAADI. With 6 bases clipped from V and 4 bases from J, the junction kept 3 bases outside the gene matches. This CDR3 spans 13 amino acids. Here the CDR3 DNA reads TGCGCCAGCAGCGGACAGGGGAGCACTGAAGCTTTCTTT. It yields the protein CASSGQGSTEAFF.

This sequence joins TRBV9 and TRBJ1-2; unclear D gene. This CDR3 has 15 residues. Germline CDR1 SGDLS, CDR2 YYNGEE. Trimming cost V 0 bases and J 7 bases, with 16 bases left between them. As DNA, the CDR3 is TGTGCCAGCAGCGTAGAGTTCGAAGGCTCGCGTGGCTACACCTTC. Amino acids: CASSVEFEGSRGYTF. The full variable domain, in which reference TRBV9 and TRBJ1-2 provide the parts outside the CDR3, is DSGVTQTPKHLITATGQRVTLRCSPRSGDLSVYWYQQSLDQGLQFLIQYYNGEERAKGNILERFSAQQFPDLHSELNLSSLELGDSALYFCASSVEFEGSRGYTFGSGTRLTVV.

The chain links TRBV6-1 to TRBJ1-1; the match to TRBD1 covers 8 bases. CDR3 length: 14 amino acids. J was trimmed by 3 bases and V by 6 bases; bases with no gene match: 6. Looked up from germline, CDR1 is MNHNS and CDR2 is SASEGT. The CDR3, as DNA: TGTGCCAGCAGACCCCAGGGGGCGTACACTGAAGCTTTCTTT. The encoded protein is CASRPQGAYTEAFF.

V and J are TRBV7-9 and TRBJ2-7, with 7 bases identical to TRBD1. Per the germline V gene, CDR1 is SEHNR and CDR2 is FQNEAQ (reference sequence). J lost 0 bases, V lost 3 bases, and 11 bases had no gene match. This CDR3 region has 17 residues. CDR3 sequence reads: CASSLGQSPLSSYEQYF. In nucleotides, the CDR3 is TGTGCCAGCAGCTTGGGACAGTCTCCCTTGAGCTCCTACGAGCAGTACTTC. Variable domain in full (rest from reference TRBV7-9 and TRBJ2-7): DTGVSQNPRHKITKRGQNVTFRCDPISEHNRLYWYRQTLGQGPEFLTYFQNEAQLEKSRLLSDRFSAERPKGSFSTLEIQRTEQGDSAMYLCASSLGQSPLSSYEQYFGPGTRLTVT.

The CDR3: CASSESQRGRTNEKLFF. CDR3 DNA sequence: TGTGCCAGCAGTGAATCTCAGAGGGGGCGAACTAATGAAAAACTGTTTTTT. The chain carries TRBV2 and TRBJ1-4; TRBD1 agrees at 7 bases. The CDR3 contains 17 residues. The trim removed 2 bases at V and 1 base at J, leaving 7 bases unmatched. Per germline, CDR1 SNHLY and CDR2 FYNNEI.

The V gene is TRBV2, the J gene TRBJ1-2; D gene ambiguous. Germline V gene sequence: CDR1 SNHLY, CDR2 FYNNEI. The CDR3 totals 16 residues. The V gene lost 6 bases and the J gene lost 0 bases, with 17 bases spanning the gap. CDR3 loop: CASSETRRPSNYGYTF. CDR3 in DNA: TGTGCCAGCAGCGAGACAAGACGACCGTCTAACTATGGCTACACCTTC.

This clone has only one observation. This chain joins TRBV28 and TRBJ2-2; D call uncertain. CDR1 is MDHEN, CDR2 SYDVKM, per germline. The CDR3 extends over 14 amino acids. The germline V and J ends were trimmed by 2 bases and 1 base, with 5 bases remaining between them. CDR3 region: CASSLAENTGELFF. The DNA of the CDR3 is TGTGCCAGCAGTTTAGCTGAGAACACCGGGGAGCTGTTTTTT.

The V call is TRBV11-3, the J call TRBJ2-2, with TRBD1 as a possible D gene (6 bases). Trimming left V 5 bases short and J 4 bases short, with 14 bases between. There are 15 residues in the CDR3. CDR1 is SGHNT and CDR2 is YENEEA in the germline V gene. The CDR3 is CASSPRTAPTGELFF. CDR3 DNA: TGTGCCAGCAGCCCCCGGACAGCCCCCACCGGGGAGCTGTTTTTT.

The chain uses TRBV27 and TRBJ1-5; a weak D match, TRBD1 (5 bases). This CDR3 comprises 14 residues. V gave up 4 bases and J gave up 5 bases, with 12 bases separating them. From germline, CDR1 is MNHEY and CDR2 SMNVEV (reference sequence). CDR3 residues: CASSSDSFYQPQHF. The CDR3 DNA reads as TGTGCCAGCAGTTCCGACAGCTTTTATCAGCCCCAGCATTTT.